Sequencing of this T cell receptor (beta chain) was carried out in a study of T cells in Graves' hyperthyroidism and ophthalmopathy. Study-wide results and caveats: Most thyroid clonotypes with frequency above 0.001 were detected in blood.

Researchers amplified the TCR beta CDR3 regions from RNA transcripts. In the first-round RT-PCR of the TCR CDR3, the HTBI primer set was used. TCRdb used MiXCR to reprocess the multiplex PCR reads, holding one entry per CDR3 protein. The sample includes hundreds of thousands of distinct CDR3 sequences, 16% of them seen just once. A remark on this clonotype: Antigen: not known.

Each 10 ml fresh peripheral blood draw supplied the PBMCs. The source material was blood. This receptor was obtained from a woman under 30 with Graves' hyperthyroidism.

CDR3 protein: CASSFFASGGFNEQFF. In DNA, the CDR3 is TGTGCCAGCAGCTTTTTTGCGTCAGGGGGTTTCAATGAGCAGTTCTTC. This sequence joins TRBV5-6 and TRBJ2-1; 7 positions match TRBD1. This CDR3 is 16 amino acids long. Germline trimming cut 2 bases from V and 6 bases from J; bases unmatched to any gene: 11. Looked up from germline, CDR1 is SGHDT and CDR2 is YYEEEE.